The 23 T cell receptor beta chains given below trace back to one sample, sequenced in a study of regulatory T cells in long-lasting Graves disease. Time point described: persistent/refractory GD, antithyroid drugs over 5 years with positive TRAb. Isolated PBMC RNA provided the starting material for the TCR library. According to the study, TCR beta libraries were built with iRepertoire HTBI primers and CDR3-region Arm-PCR. One entry per CDR3 protein, called by TCRdb with MiXCR from the multiplex PCR reads. The table includes roughly 490,000 distinct CDR3 sequences, 22% detected once. This material consisted of peripheral blood mononuclear cells (PBMCs), taken when the disease was refractory, from a patient treated with antithyroid drugs. Receptors were obtained from a female donor with Graves disease.

This clonotype was counted many times. This chain joins TRBV2 and TRBJ2-7; D is perhaps TRBD2 (5 bases). CDR1 and CDR2 (germline): SNHLY, FYNNEI. The CDR3 consists of 14 residues. V was clipped by 4 bases and J by 4 bases, with 14 bases between them. CDR3 amino acids: CASSVTAEVYEQYF. CDR3 DNA: TGTGCCAGCAGTGTAACAGCGGAAGTTTACGAGCAGTACTTC.

There are many counts of this clonotype. This chain connects TRBV7-2 to TRBJ2-5; D may correspond to TRBD1 or TRBD2 (7 bases each). Germline values: CDR1 SGHTA, CDR2 FQGNSA. The CDR3 runs 15 residues. V was clipped by 5 bases and J by 5 bases, with 18 bases between them. CDR3 residues: CASSQGGDIYETQYF. The DNA of the CDR3 is TGTGCCAGCAGCCAGGGGGGGGACATTTATGAGACCCAGTACTTC.

This clonotype came up a few times. This chain joins TRBV5-6 and TRBJ2-7; 9 nucleotides match TRBD2. Germline V gene sequence: CDR1 SGHDT, CDR2 YYEEEE. The V segment lost 4 bases and the J segment 6 bases; nucleotides outside the gene matches: 8. This CDR3 is 14 amino acids long. The DNA of the CDR3 is TGTGCCAGCAGCCCCGGACTAGCGTGGGGCGAGCAGTACTTC. This sequence encodes CASSPGLAWGEQYF. The variable domain in full, with the rest retrieved from reference TRBV5-6 and TRBJ2-7, is DAGVTQSPTHLIKTRGQQVTLRCSPKSGHDTVSWYQQALGQGPQFIFQYYEEEERQRGNFPDRFSGHQFPNYSSELNVNALLLGDSALYLCASSPGLAWGEQYFGPGTRLTVT.

Only a few counts were recorded for this clonotype. The chain carries TRBV9 and TRBJ2-1; TRBD2 matches 13 bases. V gave up 3 bases and J gave up 7 bases; unmatched junction bases: 10. The CDR3 runs 17 residues. CDR1 and CDR2 from the germline V gene are SGDLS and YYNGEE. CDR3 residues: CASSASRLAGGENEQFF. The DNA of the CDR3 is TGTGCCAGCAGCGCATCACGACTAGCGGGAGGAGAAAATGAGCAGTTCTTC. The full variable domain, completed using reference TRBV9 and TRBJ2-1, is DSGVTQTPKHLITATGQRVTLRCSPRSGDLSVYWYQQSLDQGLQFLIQYYNGEERAKGNILERFSAQQFPDLHSELNLSSLELGDSALYFCASSASRLAGGENEQFFGPGTRLTVL.

At least ten counts were recorded for this clonotype. V is TRBV28 and J is TRBJ2-5; 7 bases match TRBD1. CDR3 length: 14 residues. Germline assignment: CDR1 MDHEN and CDR2 SYDVKM. J lost 5 bases, V lost 5 bases, and 8 bases had no gene match. CDR3: CASSPQTGVETQYF. The CDR3 DNA sequence: TGTGCCAGCAGTCCCCAAACAGGGGTGGAGACCCAGTACTTC.

This clonotype has more than one count but fewer than ten. With a much larger clone just one base away, this may be a read error. This chain uses TRBV6-1 with TRBJ2-6; tentatively, D is TRBD1 (5 bases). Germline values: CDR1 MNHNS, CDR2 SASEGT. The CDR3 spans 15 residues. CDR3 protein: CASIDAPSGANVLAF. CDR3 nucleotides: TGTGCCAGCATCGACGCCCCCTCTGGGGCCAACGTCCTGGCTTTC.

This clonotype came up many times. The rearrangement joins TRBV20-1 to TRBJ1-5; the D is unclear. CDR1 is DFQATT and CDR2 is SNEGSKA in the germline V gene (reference sequence). The CDR3 consists of 13 residues. Trimming shortened V by 2 bases and J by 4 bases, and 9 bases separated the two germline ends. The CDR3 DNA is TGCAGTGCTAGACGAGGTGGGAATCAGCCCCAGCATTTT. Amino acid sequence: CSARRGGNQPQHF.

This clonotype has just a few counts. This sequence joins TRBV10-2 and TRBJ1-1; D ambiguous. Germline assignment: CDR1 WSHSY and CDR2 SAAADI. The CDR3 extends over 13 amino acids. Trimming left V 6 bases short and J 4 bases short, with 12 bases between. CDR3 DNA: TGCGCCAGCAGGGCCACGAGTAGCACTGAAGCTTTCTTT. Its protein product is CASRATSSTEAFF.

The sample holds many counts of this clonotype. The rearrangement uses TRBV6-7 and TRBJ2-7; TRBD1 is a possible D gene (6 bases). Being an ORF, TRBV6-7 has a function that is uncertain. CDR3 length: 12 amino acids. Trimming removed 7 bases from V and 4 bases from J, with 11 bases in between. CDR3 residues: CASISQGYEQYF. CDR3 in DNA: TGTGCCAGCATCTCGCAGGGGTACGAGCAGTACTTC.

The sample holds a few counts of this clonotype. The chain combines TRBV7-2 with TRBJ2-2, with 7 positions matching TRBD2. V dropped 5 bases and J dropped 13; count of bases not matched to a gene: 13. Germline lookup yields CDR1 SGHTA and CDR2 FQGNSA. The CDR3 spans 14 residues. The CDR3 DNA sequence: TGTGCCAGCAGCCCTGGACTAGACCCCTCTAGGCTGTTTTTT. Encoded protein: CASSPGLDPSRLFF.

This clonotype was detected only a few times. This sequence may be a read error, since a much larger clone differs from it by one base. This chain joins TRBV28 and TRBJ2-2, with no clear D. The V and J ends lost 2 bases and 7 bases respectively, with 14 bases between them. The CDR3 consists of 15 residues. Germline loops: CDR1 MDHEN, CDR2 SYDVKM. The CDR3 DNA follows: TGTGCCAGCAGTTTAGTTCGAGGCCAATACGGGGAGCTGTTTTTT. Residues: CASSLVRGQYGELFF. The full variable domain, with the rest looked up from reference TRBV28 and TRBJ2-2, is DVKVTQSSRYLVKRTGEKVFLECVQDMDHENMFWYRQDPGLGLRLIYFSYDVKMKEKGDIPEGYSVSREKKERFSLILESASTNQTSMYLCASSLVRGQYGELFFGEGSRLTVL.

About this clonotype itself: Given the absence of the conserved phenylalanine or tryptophan at the CDR3 end, a read error is likely. V is TRBV12-5 and J is TRBJ1-1, with unresolved D. The V and J ends lost 4 bases and 1 base respectively, with 22 bases between them. The CDR3 is made up of 18 amino acids. Germline-derived CDR1 and CDR2 are LGHNT and FRNRAP. The CDR3 DNA reads TGTGCTAGTGGTTCATCAACCCGCGGGCTCAGACCGAACACTGAAGCTTTCCTT. This sequence encodes CASGSSTRGLRPNTEAFL.

A note on this clonotype: A far bigger clonotype differs at one base, so this is likely a read error. The rearrangement uses TRBV6-2 or TRBV6-3 and TRBJ2-5; 7 nucleotides match TRBD2. CDR1 and CDR2 from the germline V gene are MNHEY and SVGEGT. The CDR3 consists of 15 residues. The CDR3 DNA reads TGTACCAGCAGTTACCAAGCGGGAAACCAAGAGACCCAGTACTTC. Translation gives CTSSYQAGNQETQYF.

In this sample, this clonotype turned up many times. The V gene is TRBV28, the J gene TRBJ2-7; D is ambiguous. The V end was cut by 7 bases, the J end by 3 bases, with 13 bases between. Germline V gene data show CDR1 as MDHEN and CDR2 as SYDVKM. CDR3 length: 13 residues. CDR3: CASTVGTYYEQYF. In DNA, the CDR3 is TGTGCCAGCACCGTTGGCACGTACTACGAGCAGTACTTC.

This clonotype has ten or more counts. This chain uses TRBV27 with TRBJ2-5, with TRBD2 matching over 9 bases. V lost 6 bases, J lost 0 bases, and 5 bases stayed unmatched. The CDR3 spans 15 residues. Germline lookup yields CDR1 MNHEY and CDR2 SMNVEV (reference sequence). The CDR3 spells CASRGLAPYQETQYF. For the CDR3, the DNA is TGTGCCAGCAGGGGACTAGCTCCCTACCAAGAGACCCAGTACTTC.

In its sample, this clonotype was seen many times. This likely comes from a read error, as the CDR3 has no conserved phenylalanine or tryptophan at its end. The limits of the CDR3 on the DNA are not certain, so only TCRdb's listed CDR3 is given. The V and J genes are TRBV10-3 and TRBJ1-1; the table names TRBD1, a call not compared with the DNA. The CDR3 extends over 10 residues, inclusive of both ends. CDR1 and CDR2 from the germline V gene are ENHRY and SYGVKD. The CDR3 region is CAISVTPGGT.

The table lists this clonotype with a few counts. The rearrangement uses TRBV6-1 and TRBJ2-3, with D unresolved. Germline V gives CDR1 MNHNS, CDR2 SASEGT. The CDR3 extends over 12 amino acids. V was shortened by 6 bases and J by 6 bases, with 10 bases between the two germline ends. Here the CDR3 reads CASSTTGDTQYF. The CDR3 DNA reads TGTGCCAGCAGCACCACCGGGGATACGCAGTATTTT.

This clonotype showed up just once. The rearrangement joins TRBV30 to TRBJ2-1, with TRBD2 matching over 8 bases. This CDR3 contains 13 residues. The trim removed 8 bases at V and 14 bases at J, leaving 17 bases unmatched. CDR1 is GTSNPN and CDR2 is SVGIG in the germline V gene (reference sequence). In nucleotides, the CDR3 is TGTGCCACAACGGGAACGGGAGGGCCTTTCGAGTTCTTC. Residues: CATTGTGGPFEFF. Combining the CDR3 with reference TRBV30 and TRBJ2-1 gives the whole variable domain SQTIHQWPATLVQPVGSPLSLECTVEGTSNPNLYWYRQAAGRGLQLLFYSVGIGQISSEVPQNLSASRPQDRQFILSSKKLLLSDSGFYLCATTGTGGPFEFFGPGTRLTVL.

The rearrangement joins TRBV25-1 to TRBJ2-7; D is unclear. V was trimmed by 3 bases and J by 2 bases, leaving 20 bases between them. This CDR3 spans 17 amino acids. Germline values: CDR1 MGHDK, CDR2 SYGVNS. The DNA for the CDR3 is TGTGCCAGCAGTGACTTCCTCTATGATGAAGGGACCTACGAGCAGTACTTC. It codes for CASSDFLYDEGTYEQYF.

On this clonotype: This may be a read error: a much more frequent sequence differs by one nucleotide. CDR3 sequence: CASSPRTGDNQPQHF. The DNA for the CDR3 is TGTGCCAGCAGCCCCCGGACAGGGGACAATCAGCCCCAGCATTTT. The rearrangement uses TRBV7-2 and TRBJ1-5; 9 bases are shared with TRBD1. With V trimmed by 5 bases and J by 3 bases, 5 bases remained unmatched. Germline V gene data show CDR1 as SGHTA and CDR2 as FQGNSA. The CDR3 has 15 amino acids.

This clonotype was counted a few times. The chain carries TRBV6-4 and TRBJ1-1, with a tentative D call TRBD1 (5 bases). V was cut by 5 bases and J by 10 bases, with 23 bases left in between. This CDR3 is 15 amino acids long. Germline loops: CDR1 MRHNA, CDR2 SNTAGT. The CDR3 coding sequence is TGTGCCAGCAGTTACGATGCAGGGCTGAGTCAGGTAGCTTTCTTT. Its protein product is CASSYDAGLSQVAFF.

Details on this clonotype: A much larger clone differs from this one at a single base, so this may be a read error. The CDR3, as DNA: TGTGCCAACAGTGCAGACTTCGGAGGTGGCTACACCTTC. Protein: CANSADFGGGYTF. This chain links TRBV6-1 with TRBJ1-2; D gene uncertain. The CDR3 is made up of 13 amino acids. Germline V gene sequence: CDR1 MNHNS, CDR2 SASEGT.

The V and J genes are TRBV7-9 and TRBJ2-7; no definite D call. Trimming removed 0 bases at V and 0 bases at J, with 9 bases between. This CDR3 has 15 residues. CDR1 and CDR2 (germline): SEHNR, FQNEAQ (reference sequence). The CDR3 is CASSLAQTISYEQYF. CDR3 DNA sequence: TGTGCCAGCAGCTTAGCGCAAACCATCTCCTACGAGCAGTACTTC.